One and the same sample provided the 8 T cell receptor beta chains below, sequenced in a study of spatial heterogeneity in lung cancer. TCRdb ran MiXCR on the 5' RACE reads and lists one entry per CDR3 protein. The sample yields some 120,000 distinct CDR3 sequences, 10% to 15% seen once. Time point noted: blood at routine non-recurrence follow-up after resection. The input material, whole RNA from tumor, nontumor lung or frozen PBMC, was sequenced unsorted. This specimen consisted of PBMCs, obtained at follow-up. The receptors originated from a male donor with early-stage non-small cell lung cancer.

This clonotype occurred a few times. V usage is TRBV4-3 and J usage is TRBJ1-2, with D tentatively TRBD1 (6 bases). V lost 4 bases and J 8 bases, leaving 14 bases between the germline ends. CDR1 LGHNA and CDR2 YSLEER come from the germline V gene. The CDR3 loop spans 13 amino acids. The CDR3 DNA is TGCGCCAGCAGCCCAGAGACAGGTTACGGCTACACCTTC. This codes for CASSPETGYGYTF.

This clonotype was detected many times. The CDR3 bases are TGTGCCAGCAGCTTAGTTCCAGGGGCCAGCACAGATACGCAGTATTTT. Translation gives CASSLVPGASTDTQYF. The V and J genes are TRBV7-2 and TRBJ2-3; D might be TRBD1 (6 bases). Germline-derived CDR1 and CDR2 are SGHTA and FQGNSA. There are 16 residues in the CDR3. V was cut by 1 base and J by 0 bases, with 11 bases left in between. The full variable domain, with the rest looked up from reference TRBV7-2 and TRBJ2-3, is GAGVSQSPSNKVTEKGKDVELRCDPISGHTALYWYRQSLGQGLEFLIYFQGNSAPDKSGLPSDRFSAERTGGSVSTLTIQRTQQEDSAVYLCASSLVPGASTDTQYFGPGTRLTVL.

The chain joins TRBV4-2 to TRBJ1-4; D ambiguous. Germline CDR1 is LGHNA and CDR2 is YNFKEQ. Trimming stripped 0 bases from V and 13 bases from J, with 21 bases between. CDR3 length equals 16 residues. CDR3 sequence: CASSQDFGRASGRLFF. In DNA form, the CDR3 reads TGTGCCAGCAGCCAAGACTTCGGGAGGGCTTCTGGGCGACTGTTTTTT.

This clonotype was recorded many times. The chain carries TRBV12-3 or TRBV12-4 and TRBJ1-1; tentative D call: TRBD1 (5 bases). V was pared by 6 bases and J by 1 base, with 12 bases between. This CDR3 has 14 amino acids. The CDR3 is CASRAGLQNTEAFF. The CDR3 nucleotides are TGTGCCAGCAGAGCGGGACTCCAGAACACTGAAGCTTTCTTT.

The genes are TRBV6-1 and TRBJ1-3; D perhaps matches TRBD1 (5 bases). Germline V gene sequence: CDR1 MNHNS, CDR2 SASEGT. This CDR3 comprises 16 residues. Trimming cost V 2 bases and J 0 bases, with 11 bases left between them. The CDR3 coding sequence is TGTGCCAGCAGTGAAACCACAGGCAACTCTGGAAACACCATATATTTT. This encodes CASSETTGNSGNTIYF.

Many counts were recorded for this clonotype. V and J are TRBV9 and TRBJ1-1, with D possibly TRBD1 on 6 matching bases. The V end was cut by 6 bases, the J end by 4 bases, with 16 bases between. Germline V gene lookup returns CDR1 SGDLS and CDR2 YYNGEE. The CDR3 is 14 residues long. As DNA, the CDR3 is TGTGCCAGCAACTCCGGGACACTGAGCACTGAAGCTTTCTTT. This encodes CASNSGTLSTEAFF.

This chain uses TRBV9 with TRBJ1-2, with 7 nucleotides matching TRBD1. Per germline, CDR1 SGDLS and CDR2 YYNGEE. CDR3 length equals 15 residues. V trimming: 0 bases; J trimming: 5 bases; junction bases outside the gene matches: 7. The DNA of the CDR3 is TGTGCCAGCAGCGTAGAGGGGACAGCAGCGTATGGCTACACCTTC. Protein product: CASSVEGTAAYGYTF.

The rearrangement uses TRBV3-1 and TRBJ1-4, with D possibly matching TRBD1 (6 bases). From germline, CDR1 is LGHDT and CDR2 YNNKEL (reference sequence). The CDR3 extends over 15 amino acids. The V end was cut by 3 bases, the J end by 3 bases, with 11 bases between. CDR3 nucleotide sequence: TGTGCCAGCAGCCAGTACAGGGTCGCTAATGAAAAACTGTTTTTT. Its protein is CASSQYRVANEKLFF. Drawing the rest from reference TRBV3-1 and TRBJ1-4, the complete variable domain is DTAVSQTPKYLVTQMGNDKSIKCEQNLGHDTMYWYKQDSKKFLKIMFSYNNKELIINETVPNRFSPKSPDKAHLNLHINSLELGDSAVYFCASSQYRVANEKLFFGSGTQLSVL.